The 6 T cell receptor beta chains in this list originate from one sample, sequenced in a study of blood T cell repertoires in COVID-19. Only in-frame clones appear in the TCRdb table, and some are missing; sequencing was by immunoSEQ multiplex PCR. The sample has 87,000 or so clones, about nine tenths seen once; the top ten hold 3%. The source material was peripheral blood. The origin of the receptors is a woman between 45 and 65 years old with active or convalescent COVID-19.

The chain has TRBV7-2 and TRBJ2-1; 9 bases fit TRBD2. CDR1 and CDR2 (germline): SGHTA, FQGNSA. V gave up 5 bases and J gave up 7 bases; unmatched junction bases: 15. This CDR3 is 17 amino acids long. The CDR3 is CASSPRVAGGMGNEQFF. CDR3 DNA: TGTGCCAGCAGCCCCAGGGTGGCGGGGGGGATGGGGAATGAGCAGTTCTTC.

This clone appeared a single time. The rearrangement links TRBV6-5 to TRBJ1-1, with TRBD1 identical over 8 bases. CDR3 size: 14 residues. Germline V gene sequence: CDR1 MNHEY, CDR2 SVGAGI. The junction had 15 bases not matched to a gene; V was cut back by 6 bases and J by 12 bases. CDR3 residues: CASSHNQDRDWSFF. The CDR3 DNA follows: TGTGCCAGCAGCCATAACCAGGACAGGGATTGGTCTTTCTTT.

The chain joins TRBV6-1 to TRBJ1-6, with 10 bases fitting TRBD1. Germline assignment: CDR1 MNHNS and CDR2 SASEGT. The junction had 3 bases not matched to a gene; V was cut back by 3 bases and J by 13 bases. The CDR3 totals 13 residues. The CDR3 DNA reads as TGTGCCAGCAGTGATGGGACAGGGGTCCCCCTCCACTTT. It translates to CASSDGTGVPLHF.

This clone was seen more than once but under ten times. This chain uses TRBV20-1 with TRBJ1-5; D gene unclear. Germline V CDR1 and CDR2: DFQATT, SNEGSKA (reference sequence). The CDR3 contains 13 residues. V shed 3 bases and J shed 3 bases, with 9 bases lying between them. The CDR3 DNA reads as TGCAGTGCTAGTCCGGAGATCAATCAGCCCCAGCATTTT. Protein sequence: CSASPEINQPQHF.

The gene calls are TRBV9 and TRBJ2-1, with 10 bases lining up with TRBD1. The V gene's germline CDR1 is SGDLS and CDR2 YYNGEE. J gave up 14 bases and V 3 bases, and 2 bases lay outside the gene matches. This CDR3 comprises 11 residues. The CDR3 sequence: CASSGGQGEFF. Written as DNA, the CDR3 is TGTGCCAGCAGCGGCGGACAGGGGGAGTTCTTC.

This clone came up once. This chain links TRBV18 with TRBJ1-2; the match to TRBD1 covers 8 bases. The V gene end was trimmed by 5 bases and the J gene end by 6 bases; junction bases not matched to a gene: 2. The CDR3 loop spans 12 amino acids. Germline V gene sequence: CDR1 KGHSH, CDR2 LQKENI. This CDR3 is CASSTTGDGYTF. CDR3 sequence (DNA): TGTGCCAGCTCAACGACAGGGGATGGCTACACCTTC.